This TCR beta chain was retrieved from a study of T cell responses to AZD1222 COVID-19 vaccine. Study-wide results and caveats: Dominant CD4 TCR responses targeted spike regions 160-218 and 743-854. Among spike-specific TCRs, nearly half reportedly target unmutated variant regions. White British people made up most donors, females outnumbered males, and clonal diversity was possibly underestimated.

Turning to this clone: Its antigen is as yet unknown.

Method: immunoSEQ multiplex PCR; TCRdb's copy keeps in-frame clones and lacks some. Among more than 95,000 clones listed, 70% to 90% were seen once. Germline-derived CDR1 and CDR2 are SQVTM and ANQGSEA. The CDR3 consists of 10 residues. V was clipped by 4 bases and J by 5 bases, with 3 bases between them. The origin of this receptor is an adult in good health. Sequenced here: peripheral blood, sampled on day 0 of AZD1222 vaccination. This chain links TRBV29-1 with TRBJ1-5, with D hard to call. As DNA, the CDR3 is TGCAGCGTTGGACATCAGCCCCAGCATTTT. It yields the protein CSVGHQPQHF.